This T cell receptor (beta chain) is drawn from a study of shared clonotypes between healthy human individuals. J lost 6 bases, V lost 3 bases, and 11 bases had no gene match. Germline assignment: CDR1 LGHNA and CDR2 YNFKEQ. The CDR3 extends over 16 amino acids. TCRdb's table, derived via immunoSEQ multiplex PCR, lists solely in-frame clones and lacks some. There are roughly 2.6 million clones in the sample; around 94% occur only once, and over 0.12% lies in the top ten. The TCR was taken from a man aged 18 to 30 in good health. The genes are TRBV4-2 and TRBJ2-7, with 10 bases matching TRBD1. Source material: naive CD4+ T cells sorted from blood. Described subset: CD45RA+ positively selected. CDR3 DNA: TGTGCCAGCAGCCAGGCCGGGACAGGGGTGAGCTCCGAGCAGTACTTC. This translates into CASSQAGTGVSSEQYF.